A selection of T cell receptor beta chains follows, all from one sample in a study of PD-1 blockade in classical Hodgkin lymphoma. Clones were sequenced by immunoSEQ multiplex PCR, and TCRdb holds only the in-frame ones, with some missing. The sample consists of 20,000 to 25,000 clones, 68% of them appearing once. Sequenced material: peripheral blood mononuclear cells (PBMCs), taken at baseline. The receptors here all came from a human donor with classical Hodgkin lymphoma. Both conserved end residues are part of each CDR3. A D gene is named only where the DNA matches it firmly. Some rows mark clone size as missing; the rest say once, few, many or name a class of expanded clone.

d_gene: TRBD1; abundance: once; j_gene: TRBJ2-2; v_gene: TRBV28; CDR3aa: CASTDDRGLHTGELFF; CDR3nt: TGTGCCAGCACCGATGACAGGGGATTGCACACCGGGGAGCTGTTTTTT
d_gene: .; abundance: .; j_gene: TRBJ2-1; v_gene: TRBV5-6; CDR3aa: CASSLAVGSHYRKNNEQFF; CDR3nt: TGTGCCAGCAGCTTGGCGGTTGGGAGCCATTACCGAAAGAACAATGAGCAGTTCTTC
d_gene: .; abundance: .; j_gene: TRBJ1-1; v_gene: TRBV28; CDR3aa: CASIDTGTLNTEAFF; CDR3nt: TGTGCCAGCATTGATACGGGGACCCTGAACACTGAAGCTTTCTTT
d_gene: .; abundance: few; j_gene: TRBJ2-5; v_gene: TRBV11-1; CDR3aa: CASSPGGTQETQYF; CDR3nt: TGTGCCAGCAGCCCTGGGGGCACCCAAGAGACCCAGTACTTC
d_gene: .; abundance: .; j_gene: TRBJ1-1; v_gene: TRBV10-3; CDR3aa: CAISEPGPWNTEAFF; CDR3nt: TGTGCCATCAGTGAGCCCGGACCCTGGAACACTGAAGCTTTCTTT
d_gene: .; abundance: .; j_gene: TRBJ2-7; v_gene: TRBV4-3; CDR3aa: CASSQGRVGRGYEQYF; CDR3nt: TGCGCCAGCAGCCAAGGGAGGGTAGGCAGGGGGTACGAGCAGTACTTC
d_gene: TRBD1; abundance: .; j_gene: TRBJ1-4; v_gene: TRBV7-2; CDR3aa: CASSATGTGNEKLFF; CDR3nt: TGTGCCAGCAGCGCCACCGGGACAGGAAATGAAAAACTGTTTTTT
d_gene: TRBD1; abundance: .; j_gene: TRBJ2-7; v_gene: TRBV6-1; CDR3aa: CASRRDRERTYEQYF; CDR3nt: TGTGCCAGCAGACGCGACAGGGAGAGGACCTACGAGCAGTACTTC
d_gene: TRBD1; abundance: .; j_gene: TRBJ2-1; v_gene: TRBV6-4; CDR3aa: CASSDSTGGYNEQFF; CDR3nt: TGTGCCAGCAGTGACTCCACAGGGGGCTACAATGAGCAGTTCTTC
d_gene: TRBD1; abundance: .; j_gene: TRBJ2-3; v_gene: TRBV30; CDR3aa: CAWSVGTGGPTDTQYF; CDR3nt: TGTGCCTGGAGTGTAGGGACAGGGGGCCCCACAGATACGCAGTATTTT
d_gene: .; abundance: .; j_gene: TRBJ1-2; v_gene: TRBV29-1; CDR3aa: CSVEIPPGIHDGYTF; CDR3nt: TGCAGCGTTGAAATTCCACCCGGGATCCACGATGGCTACACCTTC
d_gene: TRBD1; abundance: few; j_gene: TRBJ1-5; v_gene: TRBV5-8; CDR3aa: CASSLGTGEGPQHF; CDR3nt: TGTGCCAGCAGCTTGGGTACAGGGGAGGGGCCCCAGCATTTT
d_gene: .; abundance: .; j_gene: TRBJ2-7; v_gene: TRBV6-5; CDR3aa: CASSYSTTYEQYF; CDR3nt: TGTGCCAGCAGTTACTCGACGACTTACGAGCAGTACTTC
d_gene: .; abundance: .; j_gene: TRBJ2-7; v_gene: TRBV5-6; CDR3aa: CASSLGTVTYEQYF; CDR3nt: TGTGCCAGCAGCTTGGGGACGGTTACCTACGAGCAGTACTTC
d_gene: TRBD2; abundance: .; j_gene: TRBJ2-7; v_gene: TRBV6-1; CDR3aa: CASSDLGGTYEQYF; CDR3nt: TGTGCCAGCAGTGATTTGGGGGGGACCTACGAGCAGTACTTC
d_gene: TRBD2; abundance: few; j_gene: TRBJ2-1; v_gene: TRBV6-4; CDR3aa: CASSPYQLAGSYNEQFF; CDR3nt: TGTGCCAGCAGCCCTTACCAACTAGCGGGATCATACAATGAGCAGTTCTTC
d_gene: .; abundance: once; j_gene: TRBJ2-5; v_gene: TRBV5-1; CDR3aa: CASSLGSAGSQETQYF; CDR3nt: TGCGCCAGCAGCTTGGGTTCGGCGGGGAGCCAAGAGACCCAGTACTTC
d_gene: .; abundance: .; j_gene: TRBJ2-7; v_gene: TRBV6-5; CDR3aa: CASSRDIEGSYEQYF; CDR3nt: TGTGCCAGCAGCCGGGACATTGAGGGGTCCTACGAGCAGTACTTC
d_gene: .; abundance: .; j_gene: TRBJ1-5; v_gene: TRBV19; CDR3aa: CATALQYSNQPQHF; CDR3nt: TGTGCCACCGCGCTCCAGTATAGCAATCAGCCCCAGCATTTT
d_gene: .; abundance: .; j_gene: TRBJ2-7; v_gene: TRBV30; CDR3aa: CAWSVTQGGEQYF; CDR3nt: TGTGCCTGGAGTGTCACCCAGGGGGGCGAGCAGTACTTC
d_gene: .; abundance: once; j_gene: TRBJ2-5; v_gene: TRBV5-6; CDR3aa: CASSLWETQYF; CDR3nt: TGTGCCAGCAGCTTGTGGGAGACCCAGTACTTC
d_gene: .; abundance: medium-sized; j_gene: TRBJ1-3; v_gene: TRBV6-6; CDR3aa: CASRGTNTIYF; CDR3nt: TGTGCCAGCAGGGGTACAAACACCATATATTTT
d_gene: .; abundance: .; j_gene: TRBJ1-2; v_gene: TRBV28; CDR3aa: CASKFIYGYTF; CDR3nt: TGTGCCAGCAAGTTTATTTATGGCTACACCTTC
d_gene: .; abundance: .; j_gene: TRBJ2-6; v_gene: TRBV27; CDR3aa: CASTSSGANVLTF; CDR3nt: TGTGCCAGCACCTCGTCTGGGGCCAACGTCCTGACTTTC
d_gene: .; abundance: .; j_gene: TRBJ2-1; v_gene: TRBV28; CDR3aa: CASTKPRGLQFF; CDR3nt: TGTGCCAGCACCAAACCCCGGGGGTTGCAGTTCTTC
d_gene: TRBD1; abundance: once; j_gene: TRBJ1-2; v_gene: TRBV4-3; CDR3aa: CASSPTGGSGGYTF; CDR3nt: TGCGCCAGCAGCCCCACAGGGGGCTCAGGTGGCTACACCTTC
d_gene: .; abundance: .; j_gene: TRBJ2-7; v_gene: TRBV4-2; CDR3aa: CASSQDAAVPYEQYF; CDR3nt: TGTGCCAGCAGCCAAGATGCGGCTGTTCCCTACGAGCAGTACTTC
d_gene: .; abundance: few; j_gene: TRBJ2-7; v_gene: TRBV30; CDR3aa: CAWSGTAWQYF; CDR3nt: TGTGCCTGGAGTGGGACCGCGTGGCAGTACTTC
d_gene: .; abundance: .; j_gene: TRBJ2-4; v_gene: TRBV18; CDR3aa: CASSPSGSTKNIQYF; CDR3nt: TGTGCCAGCTCACCTTCCGGGTCGACCAAAAACATTCAGTACTTC
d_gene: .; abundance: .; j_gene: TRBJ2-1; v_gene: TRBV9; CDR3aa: CASSVAPGFYNEQFF; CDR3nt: TGTGCCAGCAGCGTAGCTCCTGGGTTTTACAATGAGCAGTTCTTC
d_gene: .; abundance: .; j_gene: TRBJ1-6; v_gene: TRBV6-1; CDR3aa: CASSDAGSPLHF; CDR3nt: TGTGCCAGCAGTGATGCCGGGTCACCCCTCCACTTT
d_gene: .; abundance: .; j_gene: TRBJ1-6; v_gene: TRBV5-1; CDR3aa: CASSSQGSSYNSPLHF; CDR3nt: TGCGCCAGCAGCTCTCAGGGGAGCTCCTATAATTCACCCCTCCACTTT
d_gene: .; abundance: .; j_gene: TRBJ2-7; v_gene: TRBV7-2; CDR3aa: CASSSQRTAGPQYF; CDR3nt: TGTGCCAGCAGCTCACAGAGGACAGCTGGCCCGCAGTACTTC
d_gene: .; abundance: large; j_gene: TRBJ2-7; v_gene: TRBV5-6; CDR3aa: CASSSAATGLHEQYF; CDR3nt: TGTGCCAGCAGCTCGGCGGCAACCGGCCTGCACGAGCAGTACTTC
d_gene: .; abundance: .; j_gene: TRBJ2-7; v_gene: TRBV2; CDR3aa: CASSEAGWGTSSPYF; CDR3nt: TGTGCCAGCAGTGAAGCAGGGTGGGGTACCTCGAGTCCGTACTTC
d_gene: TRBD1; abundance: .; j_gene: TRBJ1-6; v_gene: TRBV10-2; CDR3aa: CASSEDRGRNSPLHF; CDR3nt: TGCGCCAGCAGTGAGGACAGGGGGCGAAATTCACCCCTCCACTTT
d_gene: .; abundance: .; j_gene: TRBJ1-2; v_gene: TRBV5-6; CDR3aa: CASSLSPELRYTF; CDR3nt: TGTGCCAGCAGCTTGTCGCCCGAGCTTCGCTACACCTTC
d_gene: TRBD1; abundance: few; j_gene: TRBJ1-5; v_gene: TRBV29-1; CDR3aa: CSVEYQGVDQPQHF; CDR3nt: TGCAGCGTTGAGTACCAGGGGGTCGATCAGCCCCAGCATTTT
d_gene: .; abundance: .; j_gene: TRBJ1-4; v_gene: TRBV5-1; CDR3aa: CASSFGGSTNEKLFF; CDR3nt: TGCGCCAGCAGCTTCGGGGGATCAACTAATGAAAAACTGTTTTTT
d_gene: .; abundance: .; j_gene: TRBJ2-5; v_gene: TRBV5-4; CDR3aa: CASSLLPAGTQYF; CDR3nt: TGTGCCAGCAGCTTGCTACCGGCCGGGACCCAGTACTTC
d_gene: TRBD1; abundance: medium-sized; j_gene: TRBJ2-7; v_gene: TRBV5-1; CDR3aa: CASSLGGTGDEQYF; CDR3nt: TGCGCCAGCAGCTTGGGGGGGACAGGGGACGAGCAGTACTTC